This T cell receptor beta chain was documented in a study of blood T cell repertoires in COVID-19. Study-level background: Samples of COVID-19 (acute and convalescent) were obtained from the United States, Italy and Spain. PBMCs, B-cell-depleted T cells, or T cells were the source of the cDNA or gDNA that made up the material.

The Seattle patients, enrolled during active infection, were followed longitudinally. This CDR3 contains 14 residues. The germline V and J ends were trimmed by 0 bases and 4 bases, with 9 bases remaining between them. Germline CDR1 and CDR2: LGHDT and YNNKEL (reference sequence). In the study's own analysis: It was from reference gene primer amplification that nucleated cell counts were estimated. Clones were read by immunoSEQ multiplex PCR, and TCRdb kept only the in-frame ones, dropping some. The DNA gave D and trimming, while V, J and clone size come from that table. The sample yields 130,000 or so clones, 88% seen once.

The material sequenced was peripheral blood. This clonotype originated in a human donor with COVID-19, enrolled during active disease. The donor label of this sample is uncertain. The chain recombines TRBV3-1 (or the pseudogene TRBV3-2) with TRBJ1-1, with a possible D match to TRBD1 (5 bases). The CDR3 here is CASSQDSGATEAFF. DNA of the CDR3: TGTGCCAGCAGCCAAGATAGCGGGGCCACTGAAGCTTTCTTT.